Following are 19 T cell receptor beta chains from one sample sequenced in a study of tumor-infiltrating lymphocytes in primary liver carcinoma. With a constant-region primer, TCR beta cDNA was made from 450 to 650 ng of total RNA. ARM-PCR, slightly modified, supplied the TCR beta libraries through three nested multiplex PCR rounds. The two initial PCR rounds, about 9 cycles each, used TRBV1-TRBV30 forward and C-beta reverse primers. TCRdb reprocessed the multiplex PCR reads with MiXCR, giving one entry per CDR3 protein. This table has about 300,000 distinct CDR3 sequences, approximately 65% appearing once. Unsorted whole blood yielded blood RNA, and germline DNA was extracted as well. What was sequenced was peripheral blood. The receptors shown here come from a man between 35 and 55 years old with primary liver carcinoma and hepatitis B virus infection.

The genes are TRBV12-3 or TRBV12-4 and TRBJ2-1; 9 nucleotides line up with TRBD2. V lost 2 bases to trimming and J lost 2 bases; unmatched junction nucleotides: 1. CDR3 length equals 15 residues. The CDR3 coding sequence is TGTGCCAGCAGTTTAAGCGGGAGGCCCTACAATGAGCAGTTCTTC. Its protein product is CASSLSGRPYNEQFF.

On this clonotype: This may stem from a read error, because a much larger clone lies one nucleotide away. J is TRBJ2-7 and V is TRBV6-1; the match to TRBD2 covers 8 bases. The V gene's germline CDR1 is MNHNS and CDR2 SASEGT. Unmatched junction bases numbered 11, after V lost 7 bases and J lost 6 bases. The CDR3 contains 14 residues. CDR3 protein: CASIPVGLASEQYF. DNA of the CDR3: TGTGCCAGCATTCCCGTAGGACTAGCTTCCGAGCAGTACTTC.

As for this clonotype: Without the conserved terminal phenylalanine or tryptophan, this CDR3 likely stems from a read error. The DNA is left out, because the CDR3 cannot be placed on it with certainty; the CDR3 is given as TCRdb lists it. The chain links TRBV6-6 to TRBJ2-5; the table names TRBD1, a call not compared with the DNA. The CDR3 has 13 residues if both end residues are counted. In germline, CDR1 is MNHNY, CDR2 SVGAGI (reference sequence). CDR3 in amino acids: CASSRGVGETHYL.

To note about this clonotype: This may arise from a read error, as a much more abundant clone is one base away. The chain couples TRBV4-3 to TRBJ2-3, with a weak D call TRBD2 (6 bases). Germline V gene lookup returns CDR1 LGHNA and CDR2 YSLEER. CDR3 length: 16 amino acids. V shed 0 bases and J shed 5 bases, with 15 bases lying between them. CDR3 in amino acids: CASSQEVAEGKDTQYF. In DNA, the CDR3 is TGCGCCAGCAGCCAAGAGGTAGCGGAAGGTAAAGATACGCAGTATTTT.

This clonotype occurred many times. The chain has TRBV29-1 and TRBJ2-1; perhaps TRBD2 as D (6 bases). CDR1 and CDR2 (germline): SQVTM, ANQGSEA. The CDR3 is made up of 13 amino acids. With 7 bases removed from V and 0 bases from J, the gap between germline ends came to 10 bases. CDR3 protein: CSAGGHSYNEQFF. CDR3 nucleotide sequence: TGCAGCGCCGGGGGTCACTCCTACAATGAGCAGTTCTTC.

In the case of this clonotype: A much larger clone lies one base from this, so it may be a read error. The rearrangement links TRBV29-1 to TRBJ2-1, with D perhaps matching TRBD2 (6 bases). The CDR3 runs 15 residues. In germline, CDR1 is SQVTM, CDR2 ANQGSEA. The CDR3 loop is CSVEKAGSSNNEQFF. The CDR3 nucleotides read TGCAGCGTTGAAAAGGCGGGGAGCTCCAACAATGAGCAGTTCTTC.

This clonotype showed up just a few times. This clone may be a read error of a much larger clone one base away. The V call is TRBV6-1, the J call TRBJ2-5; D not resolved. This CDR3 is 13 amino acids long. The germline V gene encodes CDR1 MNHNS and CDR2 SASEGT. The germline V and J ends were trimmed by 6 bases and 7 bases, with 15 bases remaining between them. The CDR3 DNA sequence: TGTGCCAGCAGAACGGGCCCGTCGGGGACCCAGTACTTC. Translated, it gives CASRTGPSGTQYF.

With respect to this clonotype: Possible read error: a much larger clone is one base away. CDR3 in amino acids: CVSGLVPMGEAFF. CDR3 in DNA: TGTGTTAGTGGTTTGGTACCCATGGGTGAAGCTTTCTTT. The gene calls are TRBV12-5 and TRBJ1-1; D is unclear. The CDR3 totals 13 residues. Germline V CDR1 and CDR2: LGHNT, FRNRAP.

Notes on this clonotype: A much larger clonotype is one base distant, so this may be a read error. The gene calls are TRBV12-3 or TRBV12-4 and TRBJ1-5, with D uncertain. The length of the CDR3 is 14 residues. The CDR3 bases are TGTGTCAGCAGTTCATGGGAGGGTGATCAGCCCCAGCATTTT. Its translation is CVSSSWEGDQPQHF.

In this sample, this clonotype turned up many times. The chain employs TRBV6-2 or TRBV6-3 and TRBJ2-7; 8 positions match TRBD2. The CDR3 runs 16 residues. Germline CDR1 and CDR2: MNHEY and SVGEGT. V gave up 2 bases and J gave up 0 bases; unmatched junction bases: 6. DNA for the CDR3: TGTGCCAGCAGTTACGCAGCGGGAGTGCGCTCCTACGAGCAGTACTTC. Protein sequence: CASSYAAGVRSYEQYF.

This clonotype was recorded once. This may arise from a read error, as a much more abundant clone is one base away. The rearrangement uses TRBV12-3 or TRBV12-4 and TRBJ2-7, with 8 nucleotides matching TRBD1. The CDR3 runs to 13 residues. The CDR3 sequence: CANSFSRGHEQYF. The CDR3 DNA reads TGTGCCAACAGTTTCTCCAGGGGGCATGAGCAGTACTTC.

As concerns this clonotype: Being one base from a much bigger clone, this may be a read error. The chain uses TRBV6-5 and TRBJ1-2; tentatively, D is TRBD1 (5 bases). CDR3 length: 12 amino acids. V gave up 4 bases and J gave up 8 bases, with 11 bases separating them. CDR1 is MNHEY, CDR2 SVGAGI, per germline. This chain's CDR3 is CASSFSGKGYTF. CDR3 coding DNA: TGTGCCAGCAGTTTTTCAGGGAAAGGCTACACCTTC.

To note about this clonotype: One junction end disagrees with the germline gene, perhaps due to a read error. The chain joins TRBV5-6 to TRBJ1-1; 8 bases fit TRBD1. CDR3 length: 14 amino acids. The germline gives CDR1 SGHDT, CDR2 YYEEEE. In DNA form, the CDR3 reads TGTACCGGCAGCGGGAACAGGGGGGGCACTGAAACTTTCTTT. It specifies CTGSGNRGGTETFF. The whole variable domain, filled in from reference TRBV5-6 and TRBJ1-1, reads DAGVTQSPTHLIKTRGQQVTLRCSPKSGHDTVSWYQQALGQGPQFIFQYYEEEERQRGNFPDRFSGHQFPNYSSELNVNALLLGDSALYLCTGSGNRGGTETFFGQGTRLTVV.

Comments on this clonotype: A much larger clone lies a single base off, so this may be a read error. The gene calls are TRBV4-3 and TRBJ1-2; maybe TRBD1 (6 bases). The CDR3 loop spans 15 amino acids. Germline loops: CDR1 LGHNA, CDR2 YSLEER. CDR3 residues: CASSRADRSNYGYNF. The CDR3, as DNA: TGCGCCAGCAGCCGAGCGGACAGAAGTAACTATGGCTACAACTTC.

Notes on this clonotype: This may be a read error: a much more frequent sequence differs by one nucleotide. The chain has TRBV11-2 and TRBJ1-1; TRBD1 is a possible D gene (5 bases). This CDR3 spans 14 amino acids. Germline CDR1 is SGHAT and CDR2 is FQNNGV. CDR3: CANSALGVKVTAFF. The CDR3 DNA sequence: TGTGCCAACAGCGCGCTAGGGGTAAAGGTGACAGCTTTCTTT.

This clonotype was recorded at least ten times. V gene TRBV14 combines with J gene TRBJ1-5; D gene unclear. Germline CDR1 and CDR2: SGHDN and FVKESK. This CDR3 is 13 amino acids long. Deletions cut 3 bases from V and 3 bases from J, with 6 bases between. DNA of the CDR3: TGTGCCAGCAGCCAGGGCATCAATCAGCCCCAGCATTTT. Protein product: CASSQGINQPQHF.

Comments on this clonotype: An end of the junction differs from the germline gene, which may be a read error. The genes are TRBV11-3 and TRBJ2-1; tentatively, D is TRBD2 (7 bases). This CDR3 has 16 residues. Germline loops: CDR1 SGHNT, CDR2 YENEEA. The CDR3 DNA reads as TGTGTCAGCAGCTTAACGGTCCGAGGGGGGGACAATGAACAGTTCTTC. As protein: CVSSLTVRGGDNEQFF.

On this clonotype itself: One end of the junction does not line up with germline, which may come from a read error. V usage is TRBV4-2 and J usage is TRBJ2-2, with D possibly TRBD1 on 7 matching bases. The length of the CDR3 is 17 residues. Germline V CDR1 and CDR2: LGHNA, YNFKEQ. CDR3 region: CASSQEAQGRSTGELFF. As DNA, the CDR3 is TGTGCTAGCAGCCAAGAGGCACAGGGGAGGAGCACCGGGGAGCTGTTTTTT.

This clonotype was counted many times. The CDR3 nucleotides are TGTGCCAGCAGCCAGGAGAGCGGGAGACCCGTCCAGGCCCAGTACTTC. This translates into CASSQESGRPVQAQYF. The chain employs TRBV4-2 and TRBJ2-5, with 8 positions matching TRBD2. The CDR3 has 16 amino acids. Germline values: CDR1 LGHNA, CDR2 YNFKEQ. The V and J ends lost 3 bases and 9 bases, in that order; junction bases with no gene match: 15.